The clone carrying this T cell receptor beta chain occurred once. Its matching antigen is unknown. Assay: immunoSEQ multiplex PCR; the TCRdb copy retains only in-frame clones and omits some. The table has some 44,000 clones, more than 85% seen once; the top ten hold around 0.2%. This specimen belongs to a study of human thymus T cells. Study conclusions and caveats: The authors found apparently biased V and J gene usage in thymic and blood repertoires.

Half of the eight donors gave roughly 0.45-1 mL blood during surgery. CDR3 length: 11 amino acids. Germline V lookup: CDR1 MNHEY, CDR2 SVGAGI. Trimming took 7 bases from V and 8 from J, leaving 8 bases between them. Source material: blood. This receptor was taken from a girl under two years old with a congenital heart defect but otherwise immunologically healthy. The chain couples TRBV6-5 to TRBJ2-2, with D tentatively TRBD1 (6 bases). The CDR3 DNA sequence: TGTGCCAGCACCCAGGGGGGGGAGCTGTTTTTT. Amino acid sequence: CASTQGGELFF.